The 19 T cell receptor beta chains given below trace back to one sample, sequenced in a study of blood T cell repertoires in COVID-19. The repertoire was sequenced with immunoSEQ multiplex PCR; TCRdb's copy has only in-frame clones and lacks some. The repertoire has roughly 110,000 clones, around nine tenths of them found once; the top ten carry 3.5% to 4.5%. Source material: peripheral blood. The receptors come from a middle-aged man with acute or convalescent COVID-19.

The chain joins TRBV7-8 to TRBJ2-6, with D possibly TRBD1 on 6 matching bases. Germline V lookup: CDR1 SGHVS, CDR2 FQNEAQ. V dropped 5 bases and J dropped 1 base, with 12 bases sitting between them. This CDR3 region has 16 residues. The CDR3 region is CASSPGQPSGANVLTF. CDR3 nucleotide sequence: TGTGCCAGCAGCCCTGGACAGCCATCTGGGGCCAACGTCCTGACTTTC.

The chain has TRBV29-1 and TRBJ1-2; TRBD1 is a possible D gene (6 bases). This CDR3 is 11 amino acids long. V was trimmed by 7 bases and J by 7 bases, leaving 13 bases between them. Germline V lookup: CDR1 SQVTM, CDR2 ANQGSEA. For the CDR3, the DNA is TGCAGCGCCTCCAGGGGTGGTGGCTACACCTTC. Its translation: CSASRGGGYTF.

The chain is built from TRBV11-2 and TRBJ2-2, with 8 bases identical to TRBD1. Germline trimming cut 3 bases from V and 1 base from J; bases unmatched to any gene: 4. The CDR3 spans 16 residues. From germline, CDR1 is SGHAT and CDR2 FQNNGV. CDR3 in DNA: TGTGCCAGCAGCTTGTCCGGGACAGGGAACACCGGGGAGCTGTTTTTT. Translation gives CASSLSGTGNTGELFF.

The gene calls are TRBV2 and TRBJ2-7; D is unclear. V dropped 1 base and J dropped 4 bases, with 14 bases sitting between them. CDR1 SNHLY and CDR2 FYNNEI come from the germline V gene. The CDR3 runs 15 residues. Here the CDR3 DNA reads TGTGCCAGCAGTGAAGGGAAAAGAGGCGATTACGAGCAGTACTTC. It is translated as CASSEGKRGDYEQYF.

CDR3 region: CASSQLRTAGSGNTIYF. CDR3 nucleotide sequence: TGCGCCAGCAGCCAATTACGGACAGCCGGCTCTGGAAACACCATATATTTT. This chain uses TRBV4-1 with TRBJ1-3; tentatively, D is TRBD1 (6 bases). Germline V gives CDR1 MGHRA, CDR2 YSYEKL. Trimming removed 2 bases from V and 0 bases from J, with 14 bases in between. This CDR3 is built from 17 residues.

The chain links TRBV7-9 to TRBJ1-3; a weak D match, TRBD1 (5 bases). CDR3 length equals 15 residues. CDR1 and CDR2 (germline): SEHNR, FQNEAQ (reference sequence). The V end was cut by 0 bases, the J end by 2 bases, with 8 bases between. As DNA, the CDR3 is TGTGCCAGCAGCTTAGCGCTAGGGGCTGGAAACACCATATATTTT. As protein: CASSLALGAGNTIYF.

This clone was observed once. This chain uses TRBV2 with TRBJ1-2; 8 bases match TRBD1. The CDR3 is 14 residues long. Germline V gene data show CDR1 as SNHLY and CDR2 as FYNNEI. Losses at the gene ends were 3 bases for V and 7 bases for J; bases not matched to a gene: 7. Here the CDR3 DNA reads TGTGCCAGCAGTGAGGCAGGGGGCAGAGGTGGCTACACCTTC. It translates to CASSEAGGRGGYTF.

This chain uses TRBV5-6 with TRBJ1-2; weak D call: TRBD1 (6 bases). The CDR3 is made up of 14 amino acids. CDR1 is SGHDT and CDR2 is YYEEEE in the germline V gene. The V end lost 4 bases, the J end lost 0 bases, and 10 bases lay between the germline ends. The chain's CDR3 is CASSPGAANYGYTF. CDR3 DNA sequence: TGTGCCAGCAGCCCAGGGGCAGCTAACTATGGCTACACCTTC.

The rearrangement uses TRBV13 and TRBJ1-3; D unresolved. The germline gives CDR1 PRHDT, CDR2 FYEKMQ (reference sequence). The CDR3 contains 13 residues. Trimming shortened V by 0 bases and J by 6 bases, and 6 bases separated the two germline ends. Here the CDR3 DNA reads TGTGCCAGCAGCTTAGGCCGGGAAAACACCATATATTTT. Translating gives CASSLGRENTIYF. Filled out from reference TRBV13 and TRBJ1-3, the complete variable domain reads AAGVIQSPRHLIKEKRETATLKCYPIPRHDTVYWYQQGPGQDPQFLISFYEKMQSDKGSIPDRFSAQQFSDYHSELNMSSLELGDSALYFCASSLGRENTIYFGEGSWLTVV.

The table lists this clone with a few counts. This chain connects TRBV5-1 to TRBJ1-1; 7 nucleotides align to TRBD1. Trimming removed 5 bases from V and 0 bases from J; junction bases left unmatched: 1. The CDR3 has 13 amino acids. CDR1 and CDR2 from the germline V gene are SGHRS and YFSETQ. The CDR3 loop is CASRQGLNTEAFF. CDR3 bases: TGCGCCAGCAGACAGGGGCTGAACACTGAAGCTTTCTTT. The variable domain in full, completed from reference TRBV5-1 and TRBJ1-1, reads KAGVTQTPRYLIKTRGQQVTLSCSPISGHRSVSWYQQTPGQGLQFLFEYFSETQRNKGNFPGRFSGRQFSNSRSEMNVSTLELGDSALYLCASRQGLNTEAFFGQGTRLTVV.

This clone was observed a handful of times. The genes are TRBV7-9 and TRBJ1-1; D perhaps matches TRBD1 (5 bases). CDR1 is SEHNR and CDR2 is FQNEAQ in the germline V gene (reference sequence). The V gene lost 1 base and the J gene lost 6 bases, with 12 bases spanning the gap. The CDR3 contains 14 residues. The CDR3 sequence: CASSLVRDDSEAFF. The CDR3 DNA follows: TGTGCCAGCAGCTTAGTCAGGGATGACTCTGAAGCTTTCTTT.

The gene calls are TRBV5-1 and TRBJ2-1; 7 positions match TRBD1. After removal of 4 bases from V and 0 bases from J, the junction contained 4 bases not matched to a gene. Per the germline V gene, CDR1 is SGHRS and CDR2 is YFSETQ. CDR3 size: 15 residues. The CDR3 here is CASSPGTDSYNEQFF. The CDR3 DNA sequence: TGCGCCAGCAGCCCCGGGACAGACTCCTACAATGAGCAGTTCTTC.

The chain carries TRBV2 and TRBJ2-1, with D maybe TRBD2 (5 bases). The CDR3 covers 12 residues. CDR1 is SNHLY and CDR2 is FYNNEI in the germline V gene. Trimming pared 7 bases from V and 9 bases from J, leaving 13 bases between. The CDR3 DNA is TGTGCCAGCAAGGGAGACGGTGGTGAGCAGTTCTTC. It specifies CASKGDGGEQFF.

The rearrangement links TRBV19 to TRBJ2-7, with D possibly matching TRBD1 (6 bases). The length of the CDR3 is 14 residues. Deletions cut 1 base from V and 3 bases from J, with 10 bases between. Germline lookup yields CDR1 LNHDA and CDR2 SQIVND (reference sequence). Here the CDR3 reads CASSIGQAIYEQYF. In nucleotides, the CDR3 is TGTGCCAGTAGTATAGGACAGGCCATCTACGAGCAGTACTTC.

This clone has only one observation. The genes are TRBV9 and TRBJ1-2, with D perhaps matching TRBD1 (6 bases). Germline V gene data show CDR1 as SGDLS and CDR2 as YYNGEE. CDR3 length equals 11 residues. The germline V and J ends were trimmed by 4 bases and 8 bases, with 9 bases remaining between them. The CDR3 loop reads CASSLRGGYTF. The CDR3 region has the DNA TGTGCCAGCAGCCTCAGGGGCGGCTACACCTTC.

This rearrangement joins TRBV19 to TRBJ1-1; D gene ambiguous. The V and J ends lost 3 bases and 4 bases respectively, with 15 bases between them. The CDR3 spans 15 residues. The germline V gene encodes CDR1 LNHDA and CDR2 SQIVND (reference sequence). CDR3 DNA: TGTGCCAGTAGTATTCAACACCGCTCGGGCACTGAAGCTTTCTTT. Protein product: CASSIQHRSGTEAFF. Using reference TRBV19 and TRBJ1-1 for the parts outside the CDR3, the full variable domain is DGGITQSPKYLFRKEGQNVTLSCEQNLNHDAMYWYRQDPGQGLRLIYYSQIVNDFQKGDIAEGYSVSREKKESFPLTVTSAQKNPTAFYLCASSIQHRSGTEAFFGQGTRLTVV.

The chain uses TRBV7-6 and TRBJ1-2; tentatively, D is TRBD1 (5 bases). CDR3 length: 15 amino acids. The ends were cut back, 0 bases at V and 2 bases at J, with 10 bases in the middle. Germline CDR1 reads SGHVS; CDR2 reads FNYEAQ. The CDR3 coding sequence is TGTGCCAGCAGCTTAGCGCCGGCAGGGAACTATGGCTACACCTTC. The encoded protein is CASSLAPAGNYGYTF.

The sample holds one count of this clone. The CDR3 spells CASSLPKRSSGNTIYF. CDR3 in DNA: TGTGCCAGCAGCTTACCTAAACGGAGCTCTGGAAACACCATATATTTT. This chain uses TRBV7-9 with TRBJ1-3; unclear D gene. This CDR3 region has 16 residues. V was trimmed by 2 bases and J by 0 bases, leaving 11 bases between them. CDR1 and CDR2 from the germline V gene are SEHNR and FQNEAQ (reference sequence).

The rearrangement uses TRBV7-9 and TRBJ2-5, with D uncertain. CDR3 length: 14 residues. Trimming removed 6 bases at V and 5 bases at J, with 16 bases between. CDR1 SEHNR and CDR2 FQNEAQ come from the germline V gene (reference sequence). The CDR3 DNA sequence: TGTGCCAGCAGGGCCACTCAGGATTGGGAGACCCAGTACTTC. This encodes CASRATQDWETQYF.